Shown below are 17 T cell receptor beta chains from a single sample sequenced in a study of blood T cell repertoires in COVID-19 (dated by TCRdb to between 2020 and 2021). Receptor amplification or capture employed the immunoSEQ multiplex PCR assay. TCRdb took this table from immuneACCESS and kept in-frame rearrangements with V and J called. Such tables lack part of the clones; where checked against another copy, unresolved V genes explain under half of the gap, and the rest is unexplained. The sample has over 250,000 clones on record, 90% of them singletons. The top ten constitute 0.95% to 1.3% of the sample. The source material was PBMCs or T cells enriched from blood (not recorded which). These TCRs come from a woman between 25 and 40 years old who had recovered from COVID-19.

The chain couples TRBV6-2 or TRBV6-3 to TRBJ2-5; D might be TRBD1 (5 bases). This CDR3 contains 16 residues. Germline V lookup: CDR1 MNHEY, CDR2 SVGEGT. V lost 5 bases, J lost 5 bases, and 21 bases lay in between. CDR3 bases: TGTGCCAGCAGTACCAACCTATTTGGGGCGCGGGAGACCCAGTACTTC. Translated, it gives CASSTNLFGARETQYF.

This rearrangement joins TRBV28 to TRBJ2-7, with 13 bases lining up with TRBD2. The CDR3 sequence is 16 residues long. Germline loops: CDR1 MDHEN, CDR2 SYDVKM. With V trimmed by 10 bases and J by 2 bases, 11 bases remained unmatched. The CDR3 DNA sequence: TGTGCCACCCTCCCCCCCGGGACTAGCGGGACCTACGAGCAGTACTTC. Translating gives CATLPPGTSGTYEQYF.

V gene TRBV28 combines with J gene TRBJ2-7, with a tentative D call TRBD1 (7 bases). This CDR3 has 14 residues. In germline, CDR1 is MDHEN, CDR2 SYDVKM. The V end was cut by 6 bases, the J end by 2 bases, with 14 bases between. The CDR3 DNA sequence: TGTGCCAGCAGATTGGCGGGACAGACCTACGAGCAGTACTTC. Its protein product is CASRLAGQTYEQYF.

The rearrangement joins TRBV19 to TRBJ2-5; the match to TRBD2 covers 13 bases. The CDR3 loop spans 16 amino acids. V shed 2 bases and J 5 bases; nucleotides not matched to a gene: 5. Germline loops: CDR1 LNHDA, CDR2 SQIVND (reference sequence). The CDR3 is CASSIQLAGGPETQYF. The CDR3 bases are TGTGCCAGTAGTATACAACTAGCGGGAGGGCCGGAGACCCAGTACTTC. Full variable domain (rest looked up from reference TRBV19 and TRBJ2-5): DGGITQSPKYLFRKEGQNVTLSCEQNLNHDAMYWYRQDPGQGLRLIYYSQIVNDFQKGDIAEGYSVSREKKESFPLTVTSAQKNPTAFYLCASSIQLAGGPETQYFGPGTRLLVL.

This clone was detected only once. The chain carries TRBV7-8 and TRBJ1-4; D perhaps matches TRBD1 (6 bases). V gave up 1 base and J gave up 7 bases, with 19 bases separating them. This CDR3 has 17 amino acids. Germline loops: CDR1 SGHVS, CDR2 FQNEAQ. CDR3 in DNA: TGTGCCAGCAGCTTAGTCCCCACGGGGGGGCTTGGTGAAAAACTGTTTTTT. The encoded protein is CASSLVPTGGLGEKLFF.

The CDR3 DNA sequence: TGTGCCAGCAGCGCGACAGGGGGAAAGTTCAATGAGCAGTTCTTC. Protein product: CASSATGGKFNEQFF. The chain is built from TRBV9 and TRBJ2-1; 9 bases match TRBD1. The CDR3 sequence is 15 residues long. J gave up 6 bases and V 3 bases, and 7 bases lay outside the gene matches. CDR1 SGDLS and CDR2 YYNGEE come from the germline V gene.

The rearrangement links TRBV6-5 to TRBJ2-7; 7 nucleotides align to TRBD2. This CDR3 spans 15 amino acids. Germline V gene data show CDR1 as MNHEY and CDR2 as SVGAGI. Trimming at V came to 2 bases and at J to 2 bases, leaving 6 bases not matched to a gene. The CDR3 loop reads CASSYQRAGAYEQYF. CDR3 sequence (DNA): TGTGCCAGCAGTTACCAGCGGGCGGGGGCCTACGAGCAGTACTTC.

The gene calls are TRBV28 and TRBJ1-1, with D possibly matching TRBD1 (5 bases). This CDR3 is 14 amino acids long. The ends were cut back, 6 bases at V and 4 bases at J, with 15 bases in the middle. Per germline, CDR1 MDHEN and CDR2 SYDVKM. CDR3 nucleotides: TGTGCCAGCAGCTATGCGGGGCGGGGCACTGAAGCTTTCTTT. This translates into CASSYAGRGTEAFF.

This clone was counted many times. The V and J genes are TRBV6-4 and TRBJ2-6; 7 bases fit TRBD1. This CDR3 is 15 amino acids long. Trimming took 8 bases from V and 0 from J; bases not matched to a gene: 4. Germline CDR1 and CDR2: MRHNA and SNTAGT. As DNA, the CDR3 is TGTGCCAGCTCCCGGGACAGCTCTGGGGCCAACGTCCTGACTTTC. Translation gives CASSRDSSGANVLTF.

CDR3 protein: CASSPSGEGEKLFF. The DNA for the CDR3 is TGTGCCAGCAGCCCCTCGGGGGAGGGTGAAAAACTGTTTTTT. This chain links TRBV9 with TRBJ1-4, with D perhaps matching TRBD1 (5 bases). The germline V gene has CDR1 SGDLS and CDR2 YYNGEE. The CDR3 is made up of 14 amino acids. The V and J ends lost 4 bases and 7 bases respectively, with 14 bases between them.

The chain carries TRBV2 and TRBJ2-7; D might be TRBD1 (6 bases). V lost 3 bases and J lost 0, with 9 bases in between. The CDR3 extends over 14 amino acids. Germline loops: CDR1 SNHLY, CDR2 FYNNEI. CDR3 protein: CASSEKGGSYEQYF. DNA of the CDR3: TGTGCCAGCAGTGAGAAAGGGGGCTCCTACGAGCAGTACTTC.

This clone was recorded once. J is TRBJ2-5 and V is TRBV18, with 8 bases fitting TRBD1. V gave up 1 base and J gave up 3 bases; unmatched junction bases: 7. From germline, CDR1 is KGHSH and CDR2 LQKENI. The CDR3 sequence is 16 residues long. The CDR3, as DNA: TGTGCCAGCTCACCACTGGGATCGACAGGGGAAGAGACCCAGTACTTC. Amino acids: CASSPLGSTGEETQYF.

This chain connects TRBV29-1 to TRBJ1-1; D gene ambiguous. The V gene's germline CDR1 is SQVTM and CDR2 ANQGSEA. The V end lost 3 bases, the J end lost 4 bases, and 6 bases lay between the germline ends. The length of the CDR3 is 11 residues. The CDR3 spells CSVDGFTEAFF. CDR3 nucleotide sequence: TGCAGCGTTGACGGGTTCACTGAAGCTTTCTTT.

V and J are TRBV18 and TRBJ1-5; D remains unclear. CDR1 and CDR2 (germline): KGHSH, LQKENI. V shed 1 base and J shed 6 bases, with 13 bases lying between them. This CDR3 spans 15 amino acids. CDR3 in DNA: TGTGCCAGCTCACCACGGGAGGGTCCGGGTCAGCCCCAGCATTTT. Protein sequence: CASSPREGPGQPQHF.

This clone was seen only once. The chain carries TRBV6-2 or TRBV6-3 and TRBJ2-5, with D perhaps matching TRBD2 (6 bases). The germline V and J ends were trimmed by 4 bases and 3 bases, with 15 bases remaining between them. The CDR3 sequence is 15 residues long. Germline CDR1 is MNHEY and CDR2 is SVGEGT. Written as DNA, the CDR3 is TGTGCCAGCAGTTCGGGACTCCCCGGCGAAGAGACCCAGTACTTC. It yields the protein CASSSGLPGEETQYF.

The chain recombines TRBV10-1 with TRBJ1-5; D is undetermined. This CDR3 spans 14 amino acids. Germline assignment: CDR1 WNHNN and CDR2 SYGVQD (reference sequence). Trimming removed 2 bases at V and 0 bases at J, with 5 bases between. The DNA of the CDR3 is TGCGCCAGCAGTGAGCGAGGTAGCAATCAGCCCCAGCATTTT. This gives the protein CASSERGSNQPQHF.

CDR3 sequence reads: CAGEGQGRYNEQFF. The CDR3 DNA sequence: TGCGCTGGGGAGGGACAGGGCCGATACAATGAGCAGTTCTTC. This chain connects TRBV29-1 to TRBJ2-1, with TRBD1 matching over 9 bases. The length of the CDR3 is 14 residues. CDR1 is SQVTM and CDR2 is ANQGSEA in the germline V gene.